These 20 T cell receptor beta chains share one sample of origin, sequenced in a study of blood T cell repertoires in COVID-19. The protocol was immunoSEQ multiplex PCR, while the TCRdb copy is restricted to in-frame clones and leaves out a portion. Among 350,000 to 450,000 clones listed, 89% were seen once. The sequenced sample consisted of peripheral blood. Every receptor here comes from a man aged 40-55 years with acute or convalescent COVID-19.

V usage is TRBV19 and J usage is TRBJ2-1, with 8 bases aligning to TRBD2. From germline, CDR1 is LNHDA and CDR2 SQIVND (reference sequence). Trimming cost V 7 bases and J 4 bases; bases outside gene matches: 12. CDR3 length equals 16 residues. This CDR3 reads CASTEPRGGGYNEQFF. The CDR3 nucleotides are TGTGCCAGTACCGAACCCCGGGGCGGGGGGTACAATGAGCAGTTCTTC.

The chain couples TRBV6-5 to TRBJ2-7; no reliable D call. The germline V gene has CDR1 MNHEY and CDR2 SVGAGI. The CDR3 is made up of 11 amino acids. V was pared by 6 bases and J by 0 bases, with 3 bases between. The CDR3 DNA sequence: TGTGCCAGCAGCTTCTCCTACGAGCAGTACTTC. Protein: CASSFSYEQYF.

V and J are TRBV6-5 and TRBJ1-5, with 7 bases matching TRBD1. The CDR3 extends over 13 amino acids. Per the germline V gene, CDR1 is MNHEY and CDR2 is SVGAGI. J lost 5 bases, V lost 6 bases, and 4 bases had no gene match. The CDR3 sequence is CASSYTGDQPQHF. The CDR3 DNA sequence: TGTGCCAGCAGCTATACAGGGGATCAGCCCCAGCATTTT.

The chain has TRBV7-9 and TRBJ2-7, with 7 bases lining up with TRBD2. The V gene's germline CDR1 is SEHNR and CDR2 FQNEAQ (reference sequence). The junction had 5 bases not matched to a gene; V was cut back by 0 bases and J by 3 bases. CDR3 length equals 15 residues. The CDR3 reads CASSLAVASGYEQYF. The CDR3 DNA is TGTGCCAGCAGCTTAGCGGTAGCTAGCGGCTACGAGCAGTACTTC.

The genes are TRBV2 and TRBJ1-5; D is unclear. Trimming removed 8 bases at V and 0 bases at J, with 14 bases between. This CDR3 spans 15 amino acids. Per germline, CDR1 SNHLY and CDR2 FYNNEI. The CDR3, as DNA: TGTGCCAGCTCCACGGACTTTTATAGCAATCAGCCCCAGCATTTT. Translation: CASSTDFYSNQPQHF.

The V call is TRBV5-4, the J call TRBJ2-7; D not certain. Germline CDR1 is SGHNT and CDR2 is YYREEE (reference sequence). CDR3 length: 13 residues. Trimming took 2 bases from V and 6 from J, leaving 12 bases between them. As DNA, the CDR3 is TGTGCCAGCAGCTTCCCTAATATTGGCGAGCAGTACTTC. It codes for CASSFPNIGEQYF. The complete variable domain, with remaining parts taken from reference TRBV5-4 and TRBJ2-7, reads ETGVTQSPTHLIKTRGQQVTLRCSSQSGHNTVSWYQQALGQGPQFIFQYYREEENGRGNFPPRFSGLQFPNYSSELNVNALELDDSALYLCASSFPNIGEQYFGPGTRLTVT.

This clone is a singleton in its sample. The chain has TRBV6-5 and TRBJ1-6; 10 nucleotides align to TRBD1. V dropped 0 bases and J dropped 9; count of bases not matched to a gene: 2. From germline, CDR1 is MNHEY and CDR2 SVGAGI. This CDR3 comprises 15 residues. The CDR3 sequence is CASSYSDRGPSPLHF. CDR3 sequence (DNA): TGTGCCAGCAGTTACTCCGACAGGGGGCCTTCACCCCTCCACTTT.

The genes are TRBV29-1 and TRBJ1-1; D uncertain. This CDR3 is 14 amino acids long. The germline V gene has CDR1 SQVTM and CDR2 ANQGSEA. V was trimmed by 1 base and J by 2 bases, leaving 11 bases between them. The CDR3 DNA follows: TGCAGCGTTGAAGTATCGGCGGTAAACACTGAAGCTTTCTTT. Encoded protein: CSVEVSAVNTEAFF. Based on the CDR3 plus reference TRBV29-1 and TRBJ1-1, the full variable domain is SAVISQKPSRDICQRGTSLTIQCQVDSQVTMMFWYRQQPGQSLTLIATANQGSEATYESGFVIDKFPISRPNLTFSTLTVSNMSPEDSSIYLCSVEVSAVNTEAFFGQGTRLTVV.

The rearrangement joins TRBV6-6 to TRBJ1-2; D call uncertain. The CDR3 spans 11 residues. With 6 bases removed from V and 4 bases from J, the gap between germline ends came to 6 bases. Germline lookup yields CDR1 MNHNY and CDR2 SVGAGI (reference sequence). The CDR3 region is CASRDFYGYTF. CDR3 DNA: TGTGCCAGCAGGGACTTCTATGGCTACACCTTC.

This chain uses TRBV7-9 with TRBJ1-4, with D hard to call. The CDR3 contains 11 residues. Germline V gives CDR1 SEHNR, CDR2 FQNEAQ (reference sequence). V gave up 5 bases and J gave up 8 bases, with 6 bases separating them. CDR3 DNA: TGTGCCAGCAGCCAGATGGAAAAACTGTTTTTT. Translating it yields CASSQMEKLFF.

V gene TRBV5-5 combines with J gene TRBJ2-7; D unresolved. Per germline, CDR1 SGHKS and CDR2 YYEKEE (reference sequence). V was shortened by 2 bases and J by 4 bases, with 13 bases between the two germline ends. The CDR3 runs to 14 residues. This CDR3 reads CASSLDWQAYEQYF. The CDR3 nucleotides are TGTGCCAGCAGCTTAGATTGGCAGGCGTACGAGCAGTACTTC.

V is TRBV9 and J is TRBJ1-5, with D hard to call. CDR3 length: 13 amino acids. CDR1 and CDR2 from the germline V gene are SGDLS and YYNGEE. Trimming shortened V by 0 bases and J by 5 bases, and 6 bases separated the two germline ends. The CDR3 region is CASSVGSHQPQHF. For the CDR3, the DNA is TGTGCCAGCAGCGTAGGCAGTCATCAGCCCCAGCATTTT.

The genes are TRBV5-1 and TRBJ2-2, with D perhaps TRBD1 (5 bases). CDR1 SGHRS and CDR2 YFSETQ come from the germline V gene. CDR3 length: 13 residues. Trimming shortened V by 1 base and J by 6 bases, and 7 bases separated the two germline ends. The CDR3 DNA is TGCGCCAGCAGCTTGCAAGGGGCCGGGGAGCTGTTTTTT. Residues: CASSLQGAGELFF.

CDR3 bases: TGTGCCAGCAGCTCCGTCGGCAGCGGGGGGATCGGGGAGCTGTTTTTT. Amino acid sequence: CASSSVGSGGIGELFF. The V and J genes are TRBV21-1 and TRBJ2-2; the DNA was not used to check the table's D call, TRBD2. TRBV21-1 is shown as a pseudogene. The CDR3 length is 16 residues.

The CDR3 loop reads CASSPRNRNYEQYF. The CDR3 nucleotides are TGTGCCAGCAGCCCCCGGAACAGGAACTACGAGCAGTACTTC. The gene calls are TRBV7-8 and TRBJ2-7; D is possibly TRBD1 (5 bases). Per germline, CDR1 SGHVS and CDR2 FQNEAQ. The CDR3 is 14 residues long. The germline V and J ends were trimmed by 5 bases and 3 bases, with 14 bases remaining between them.

This sequence joins TRBV10-3 and TRBJ2-5; a possible D gene is TRBD2 (6 bases). Trimming cost V 8 bases and J 7 bases, with 20 bases left between them. There are 14 residues in the CDR3. Germline values: CDR1 ENHRY, CDR2 SYGVKD. Here the CDR3 reads CAIRPSDPSRTQYF. The CDR3 DNA is TGTGCCATCCGTCCTAGCGACCCGTCGCGGACCCAGTACTTC.

V usage is TRBV4-1 and J usage is TRBJ2-1; the match to TRBD1 covers 8 bases. V gave up 4 bases and J gave up 4 bases; unmatched junction bases: 6. Germline V gives CDR1 MGHRA, CDR2 YSYEKL. The CDR3 consists of 15 residues. The DNA of the CDR3 is TGCGCCAGCAGCCGCCGACAGGGGCCATACAATGAGCAGTTCTTC. Amino acids: CASSRRQGPYNEQFF.

The V gene is TRBV12-3 or TRBV12-4, the J gene TRBJ1-4, with TRBD1 as a possible D gene (6 bases). CDR3 size: 12 residues. V was shortened by 6 bases and J by 7 bases, with 9 bases between the two germline ends. DNA of the CDR3: TGTGCCAGCAGCCACAGGGCTGAAAAACTGTTTTTT. Residues: CASSHRAEKLFF.

The CDR3 DNA reads as TGCAGCGTTGGACGTCAGGGATACTATGGCTACACCTTC. Protein: CSVGRQGYYGYTF. The chain joins TRBV29-1 to TRBJ1-2, with D perhaps matching TRBD1 (5 bases). CDR3 length equals 13 residues. V lost 4 bases and J lost 3, with 12 bases in between. Germline CDR1 reads SQVTM; CDR2 reads ANQGSEA.

The gene calls are TRBV28 and TRBJ1-2, with D possibly being TRBD1 (5 bases). This CDR3 is 12 amino acids long. CDR1 and CDR2 from the germline V gene are MDHEN and SYDVKM. V lost 1 base and J 6 bases, leaving 6 bases between the germline ends. DNA for the CDR3: TGTGCCAGCAGTTTATTGGGGCATGGCTACACCTTC. Amino acids: CASSLLGHGYTF.